Listed below are T cell receptor beta chains from one sample, sequenced in a study of shared clonotypes between healthy human individuals. Profiled with immunoSEQ multiplex PCR; TCRdb holds only in-frame clones, not every one. The sample records some 2,000,000 clones, 95% being singletons. The sample was naive CD4+ T cells sorted from blood. These receptors came from a man aged 18 to 35 in good health. CDR3s leave out the opening cysteine and the closing phenylalanine or tryptophan.

v_gene	len	j_gene	CDR3aa
TRBV28	9	TRBJ1-5	ASSFEGPQH
TRBV5-6	11	TRBJ2-5	ASSLGGIETQY
TRBV5-1	14	TRBJ2-3	ASSLMGTGATDTQY
TRBV6-5	11	TRBJ1-3	ASRIISGNTIY
TRBV4-1	15	TRBJ1-5	ASSQGGRGSGEQPQH
TRBV29-1	11	TRBJ2-7	SVESGDLYEQY
TRBV18	15	TRBJ2-7	ASSPGASGVSSYEQY
TRBV6-5	13	TRBJ2-7	ASSYSRRGAYEQY
TRBV9	13	TRBJ2-7	ASSVAPATLYEQY
TRBV30	10	TRBJ1-5	AWSPGELPQH
TRBV6-4	13	TRBJ2-1	ASSESLAGYNEQF
TRBV5-6	12	TRBJ1-2	ASRPTGSAAGYT
TRBV7-2	14	TRBJ2-7	ASSPIPGTSGYEQY
TRBV7-9	12	TRBJ1-1	ASSVRDTRTEAF
TRBV29-1	13	TRBJ2-5	SVEDRSALKETQY
TRBV6-5	9	TRBJ2-7	ASSYLGEQY
TRBV5-1	12	TRBJ2-7	ASSSVDRSYEQY
TRBV6-1	10	TRBJ1-1	ASRKQDPEAF
TRBV19	17	TRBJ2-3	ASSIYTGTGGTSTDTQY
TRBV7-9	10	TRBJ2-7	ASSIQGGEQY
TRBV5-1	12	TRBJ2-7	ASSPAVRSYEQY
TRBV10-3	12	TRBJ2-7	AIMPGQGAYEQY
TRBV7-7	15	TRBJ2-7	ASSLGHRRLAGDEQY
TRBV5-1	12	TRBJ2-5	ASSFGSGSETQY
TRBV27	12	TRBJ2-3	ASKGPRETDTQY
TRBV6-1	11	TRBJ2-7	ASTWGSSYEQY
TRBV9	12	TRBJ1-6	ASSSNRGNSPLH
TRBV5-1	13	TRBJ2-7	ASSLATPQSYEQY
TRBV18	11	TRBJ2-7	ASSPRQGYEQY
TRBV6-6	12	TRBJ1-4	ASSFGQLNEKLF
TRBV28	11	TRBJ2-5	ASSSLFGETQY
TRBV19	12	TRBJ2-1	ASSKGGGYNEQF
TRBV6-1	13	TRBJ2-1	ASSESGGSYNEQF
TRBV5-6	13	TRBJ2-7	ASSLAGQGAYEQY
TRBV10-2	12	TRBJ1-3	ASSDRGSGNTIY
TRBV19	11	TRBJ2-7	ASSMGQGYEQY
TRBV11-3	10	TRBJ1-2	ASSLGIYGYT
TRBV5-6	11	TRBJ2-3	ASSLILGDTQY